Listed below are T cell receptor beta chains from one sample, sequenced in a study of CD8 T cells in Susac syndrome. One entry per CDR3 protein, called by TCRdb with MiXCR from the immunoSEQ multiplex PCR reads. The sample lists approximately 53,000 distinct CDR3 sequences, approximately 93% seen once, with 0.4% to 0.55% in the top ten. The sequenced material came from CD8+ T cells from PBMCs. These receptors all stem from a human donor with multiple sclerosis. CDR3s include the opening cysteine and the closing phenylalanine or tryptophan. D genes are given only for firm matches. A row's size may be missing; if present it is once, few, many or a size class.

v_gene,abundance,j_gene,d_gene,CDR3aa,CDR3nt
TRBV7-8,few,TRBJ1-2,.,CASSLIIDPNYGYTF,TGTGCCAGCAGCTTAATAATCGACCCAAACTATGGCTACACCTTC
TRBV23-1,.,TRBJ2-3,TRBD1,CASSQSFRTGSTDTQYF,TGCGCCAGCAGTCAATCGTTTCGGACAGGGAGCACAGATACGCAGTATTTT
TRBV25-1,once,TRBJ1-4,TRBD1,CASRGTGESEKLFF,TGTGCCAGCAGGGGGACAGGGGAATCTGAAAAACTGTTTTTT
TRBV6-2/TRBV6-3,.,TRBJ2-6,.,CASRGVSGANVLTF,TGTGCCAGCAGGGGTGTTTCTGGGGCCAACGTCCTGACTTTC
TRBV28,.,TRBJ2-7,.,CASSPRGVLLSYEQYF,TGTGCCAGCAGCCCACGCGGGGTCTTACTCTCCTACGAGCAGTACTTC
TRBV20-1,.,TRBJ2-7,TRBD2,CSARGGLSHEQYF,TGCAGTGCTCGGGGGGGGCTAAGCCACGAGCAGTACTTC
TRBV4-3,.,TRBJ1-2,TRBD1,CASSQALTGGNYGYTF,TGCGCCAGCAGCCAAGCCCTTACAGGGGGCAACTATGGCTACACCTTC
TRBV4-1,.,TRBJ2-7,TRBD2,CASSQSRTSGTYEQYF,TGCGCCAGCAGCCAGTCCCGGACTAGTGGAACCTACGAGCAGTACTTC
TRBV7-8,.,TRBJ2-5,.,CASSSIESGPSRETQYF,TGTGCCAGCAGCTCGATAGAAAGCGGGCCCTCGAGGGAGACCCAGTACTTC
TRBV19,.,TRBJ2-5,.,CASSESGEPETQYF,TGTGCCAGTAGTGAGTCGGGGGAGCCAGAGACCCAGTACTTC
TRBV7-2,.,TRBJ2-3,.,CASSLLPHPPDTQYF,TGTGCCAGCAGCTTACTCCCCCATCCTCCAGATACGCAGTATTTT
TRBV30,.,TRBJ2-7,.,CAWTNPGRLGLDEQYF,TGTGCCTGGACCAATCCTGGGCGCTTAGGGCTGGACGAGCAGTACTTC
TRBV30,.,TRBJ2-2,.,CAWSRATGELFF,TGTGCCTGGAGTCGGGCCACCGGGGAGCTGTTTTTT
TRBV7-6,.,TRBJ2-1,TRBD2,CASSLERGGGNEQFF,TGTGCCAGCAGCTTAGAACGCGGGGGTGGCAATGAGCAGTTCTTC